This T cell receptor (beta chain) was captured in a study of CD8 T cells in ankylosing spondylitis. Study-level results: Made up of under 10 highly homologous variants, a TCR beta motif appeared characteristic of ankylosing spondylitis blood. The clones that were linked to disease were reported to be significantly enriched in matched synovial fluid samples from ankylosing spondylitis patients.

Making use of molecular barcodes, quantitative 5'-RACE generated TCR beta libraries. A single record per CDR3 protein comes from TCRdb applying MiXCR to the 5' RACE reads. The sample records 400,000 to 450,000 distinct CDR3 sequences, more than 15% being singletons. V was clipped by 0 bases and J by 3 bases; unmatched bases: 1. The V gene's germline CDR1 is SGHRS and CDR2 YFSETQ. There are 15 residues in the CDR3. This clonotype appeared a few times. Antigen: not known. Specimen: blood, either unsorted or a sorted T cell fraction (not recorded which). The clonotype originates from a male donor with ankylosing spondylitis. The chain joins TRBV5-1 to TRBJ2-3; TRBD1 aligns across 10 bases. The CDR3 bases are TGCGCCAGCAGCTTGGGGGACAGGGGAACAGATACGCAGTATTTT. It specifies CASSLGDRGTDTQYF.